What follows is one TCR beta chain and its context. The entry originates in a study of control samples from healthy donors and cancer patients. J lost 2 bases, V lost 1 base, and 5 bases had no gene match. Germline CDR1 and CDR2: SEHNR and FQNEAQ (reference sequence). The length of the CDR3 is 15 residues. Assay: immunoSEQ multiplex PCR; the TCRdb copy retains only in-frame clones and omits some. The sample contains 70,000 or so clones, approximately 84% of which appear only once. Sequencing was carried out using blood. The sequence was obtained from a man aged 45-65 years in good health. The chain uses TRBV7-9 and TRBJ2-7; 7 bases are a match to TRBD1. As DNA, the CDR3 is TGTGCCAGCAGCTTAGGGTTAGGGGGCCCCTACGAGCAGTACTTC. It encodes CASSLGLGGPYEQYF.